Below, 14 T cell receptor beta chains from the same sample are listed, as sequenced in a study of T cell responses to AZD1222 COVID-19 vaccine. Assay used: immunoSEQ multiplex PCR; TCRdb lists only in-frame clones, some missing. The sample has approximately 260,000 clones; 90% to 95% are singletons. Material: peripheral blood, obtained on day 0 of AZD1222 vaccination. The receptors were gathered from an adult in good health.

The chain uses TRBV28 and TRBJ1-3; maybe TRBD1 (5 bases). V shed 3 bases and J shed 7 bases, with 13 bases lying between them. The CDR3 has 14 amino acids. Germline V lookup: CDR1 MDHEN, CDR2 SYDVKM. For the CDR3, the DNA is TGTGCCAGCAGTTTTCTCAGGGAAGCGAACACCATATATTTT. Translating gives CASSFLREANTIYF.

This clone appeared a few times. For the CDR3, the DNA is TGTGCCAGCAGCAGGACAGGGACCGAGCAGTACTTC. The encoded protein is CASSRTGTEQYF. V usage is TRBV12-3 or TRBV12-4 and J usage is TRBJ2-7; 8 bases are shared with TRBD1. Unmatched junction bases numbered 4, after V lost 6 bases and J lost 6 bases. The CDR3 sequence is 12 residues long.

V usage is TRBV5-1 and J usage is TRBJ1-5; 7 nucleotides agree with TRBD1. With V trimmed by 5 bases and J by 7 bases, 9 bases remained unmatched. CDR3 length equals 14 residues. The V gene's germline CDR1 is SGHRS and CDR2 YFSETQ. CDR3 amino acids: CASSPTGEGQPQHF. Written as DNA, the CDR3 is TGCGCCAGCAGTCCTACAGGGGAAGGACAGCCCCAGCATTTT.

The chain is built from TRBV5-1 and TRBJ2-7; TRBD1 matches at 9 bases. Germline loops: CDR1 SGHRS, CDR2 YFSETQ. This CDR3 has 14 residues. Trimming cost V 6 bases and J 5 bases; bases outside gene matches: 9. The CDR3 sequence is CASMKGQGQHEQYF. The DNA of the CDR3 is TGCGCCAGCATGAAGGGACAGGGCCAACACGAGCAGTACTTC. The full variable domain, completed using reference TRBV5-1 and TRBJ2-7, is KAGVTQTPRYLIKTRGQQVTLSCSPISGHRSVSWYQQTPGQGLQFLFEYFSETQRNKGNFPGRFSGRQFSNSRSEMNVSTLELGDSALYLCASMKGQGQHEQYFGPGTRLTVT.

The rearrangement links TRBV2 to TRBJ2-7, with D unclear. V gave up 0 bases and J gave up 2 bases, with 11 bases separating them. The CDR3 runs 15 residues. Germline V gene lookup returns CDR1 SNHLY and CDR2 FYNNEI. CDR3 loop: CASSEAFAVTYEQYF. CDR3 DNA sequence: TGTGCCAGCAGTGAAGCGTTCGCGGTTACCTACGAGCAGTACTTC. Full variable domain (missing parts from reference TRBV2 and TRBJ2-7): EPEVTQTPSHQVTQMGQEVILRCVPISNHLYFYWYRQILGQKVEFLVSFYNNEISEKSEIFDDQFSVERPDGSNFTLKIRSTKLEDSAMYFCASSEAFAVTYEQYFGPGTRLTVT.

The chain employs TRBV7-9 and TRBJ2-3, with unresolved D. The CDR3 consists of 11 residues. Trimming shortened V by 2 bases and J by 3 bases, and 0 bases separated the two germline ends. CDR1 is SEHNR, CDR2 FQNEAQ, per germline (reference sequence). CDR3 nucleotides: TGTGCCAGCAGCTTAACAGATACGCAGTATTTT. Translating it yields CASSLTDTQYF.

This chain joins TRBV2 and TRBJ1-2; D not resolved. Trimming shortened V by 6 bases and J by 4 bases, and 21 bases separated the two germline ends. The CDR3 covers 16 residues. Germline V gene data show CDR1 as SNHLY and CDR2 as FYNNEI. CDR3 protein: CASSTPARVVGYGYTF. The CDR3 coding sequence is TGTGCCAGCAGCACCCCCGCGAGGGTGGTTGGCTATGGCTACACCTTC.

This clone has more than one count but fewer than ten. The rearrangement links TRBV7-8 to TRBJ2-6; D possibly corresponds to TRBD1 (6 bases). This CDR3 is built from 16 residues. V shed 5 bases and J shed 1 base, with 12 bases lying between them. Per the germline V gene, CDR1 is SGHVS and CDR2 is FQNEAQ. CDR3 DNA sequence: TGTGCCAGCAGCAAAATCCAGGGGTCTGGGGCCAACGTCCTGACTTTC. Amino acid sequence: CASSKIQGSGANVLTF.

The chain employs TRBV7-2 and TRBJ1-5; D may be TRBD1 (5 bases). This CDR3 spans 14 amino acids. V dropped 1 base and J dropped 7 bases, with 11 bases sitting between them. CDR1 is SGHTA, CDR2 FQGNSA, per germline. In DNA, the CDR3 is TGTGCCAGCAGCTTAGGGGCCCGGGGGCAGCCCCAGCATTTT. Its translation: CASSLGARGQPQHF.

The rearrangement joins TRBV4-3 to TRBJ1-4; D is uncertain. Germline V CDR1 and CDR2: LGHNA, YSLEER. CDR3 length: 15 residues. V was cut by 5 bases and J by 0 bases, with 10 bases left in between. CDR3 sequence reads: CASSNYGATNEKLFF. Written as DNA, the CDR3 is TGCGCCAGCAGCAACTACGGTGCAACTAATGAAAAACTGTTTTTT.

Only one count was recorded for this clone. This rearrangement joins TRBV6-7 to TRBJ2-7; D possibly matches TRBD1 or TRBD2 (5 bases each). TRBV6-7 is recorded as an ORF, its role being uncertain. Trimming took off 2 bases at V and 1 base at J, with 6 bases between the two ends. CDR3 length equals 13 residues. DNA of the CDR3: TGTGCCAGCAGTTACGAGGGGTCCTACGAGCAGTACTTC. This translates into CASSYEGSYEQYF.

V gene TRBV19 combines with J gene TRBJ1-5; D ambiguous. CDR1 LNHDA and CDR2 SQIVND come from the germline V gene (reference sequence). The CDR3 extends over 15 amino acids. V was trimmed by 6 bases and J by 2 bases, leaving 14 bases between them. The CDR3 sequence: CASRPIPLGNQPQHF. Here the CDR3 DNA reads TGTGCCAGTAGACCGATTCCCCTAGGCAATCAGCCCCAGCATTTT.

The chain recombines TRBV7-9 with TRBJ2-1, with D possibly being TRBD2 (5 bases). The V gene's germline CDR1 is SEHNR and CDR2 FQNEAQ (reference sequence). Trimming stripped 0 bases from V and 4 bases from J, with 13 bases between. This CDR3 is 16 amino acids long. Here the CDR3 DNA reads TGTGCCAGCAGCTTAGCGGCTAGCTCCCCATACAATGAGCAGTTCTTC. Translating it yields CASSLAASSPYNEQFF.

V and J are TRBV5-4 and TRBJ2-1, with 14 bases aligning to TRBD2. The V gene's germline CDR1 is SGHNT and CDR2 YYREEE (reference sequence). The CDR3 has 15 amino acids. V lost 3 bases, J lost 6 bases, and 2 bases stayed unmatched. DNA of the CDR3: TGTGCCAGCAGCTCCGGGACTAGCGGGAGCAATGAGCAGTTCTTC. It specifies CASSSGTSGSNEQFF.